A single TCR beta chain is shown here with its context. Its antigen is still unknown. This sequence may be a read error, since a much larger clone differs from it by one base. This record belongs to a study of blood T cells in healthy people across ages. Overall study results and limits: Higher diversity, along with more naive CD4+ cells, distinguished long-lived donors from aged donors. Diversity estimates from one million T cells were considered underestimates.

Germline assignment: CDR1 SGHVT and CDR2 SQSDAQ. The CDR3 totals 17 residues. A second PCR, run for about 7 to 11 cycles, used a sample-barcoded 5' primer plus a J-beta primer mix. A single record per CDR3 protein comes from TCRdb applying MiXCR to the 5' RACE reads. The table includes hundreds of thousands of distinct CDR3 sequences, approximately 48% detected once. Isolation of PBMCs gave at least 6.5 million cells per sample. Each sample yielded at least 6 micrograms of PBMC total RNA. The sequenced sample was blood. This TCR was sampled from a man aged 55 to 70 in good health. The chain uses TRBV7-4 and TRBJ2-6, with D possibly being TRBD2 (6 bases). For the CDR3, the DNA is TGTGCCAGCAGCCCCGGGGGTCCGAGCTCTGGGGGCAACGTCCTGACTTTC. Protein product: CASSPGGPSSGGNVLTF.